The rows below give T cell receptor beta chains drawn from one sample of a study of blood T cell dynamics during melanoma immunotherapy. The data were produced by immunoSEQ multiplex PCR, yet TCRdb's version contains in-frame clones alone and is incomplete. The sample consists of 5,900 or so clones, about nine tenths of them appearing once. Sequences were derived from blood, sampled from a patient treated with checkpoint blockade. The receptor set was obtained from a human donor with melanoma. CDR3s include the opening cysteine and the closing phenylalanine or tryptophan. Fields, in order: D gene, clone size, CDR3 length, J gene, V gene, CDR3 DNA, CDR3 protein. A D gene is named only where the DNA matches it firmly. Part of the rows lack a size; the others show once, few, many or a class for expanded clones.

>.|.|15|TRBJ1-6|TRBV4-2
TGTGCCAGCAGCCAAGAGGGACATTATAATTCACCCCTCCACTTT
CASSQEGHYNSPLHF
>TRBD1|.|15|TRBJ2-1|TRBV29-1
TGCAGCGTCAATGGAGGGACAGGGGGCTTCGGTGAGCAGTTCTTC
CSVNGGTGGFGEQFF
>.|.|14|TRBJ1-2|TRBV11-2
TGTGCCAGCAGCTTAGTTCAGGGCCTCCATGGCTACACCTTC
CASSLVQGLHGYTF
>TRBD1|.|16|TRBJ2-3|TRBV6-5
TGTGCCAGCAGTTACTCCGGGACAGGGACCACAGATACGCAGTATTTT
CASSYSGTGTTDTQYF
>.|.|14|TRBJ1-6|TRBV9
TGTGCCAGCAGCGCCGACAGGCCGAATTCACCCCTCCACTTT
CASSADRPNSPLHF
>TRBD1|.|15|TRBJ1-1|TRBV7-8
TGTGCCAGCAGCTTAAAGGACAGGGTTTTAACTGAAGCTTTCTTT
CASSLKDRVLTEAFF
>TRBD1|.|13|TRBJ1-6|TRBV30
TGTGCCTGGGAACAGGGGACGGCTTCACCCCTCCACTTT
CAWEQGTASPLHF
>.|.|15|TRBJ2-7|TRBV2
TGTGCCAGCAGCCTCACCCGCCAGGGGTTGGACGAGCAGTACTTC
CASSLTRQGLDEQYF
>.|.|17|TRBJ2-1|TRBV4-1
TGCGCCAGCAGCCAAGATGAAGCCCTGTTCGCCTACAATGAGCAGTTCTTC
CASSQDEALFAYNEQFF
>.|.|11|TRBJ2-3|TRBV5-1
TGCGCCAGCAGCTTGTCGGATACGCAGTATTTT
CASSLSDTQYF
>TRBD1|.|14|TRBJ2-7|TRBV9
TGTGCCAGCAGCGGACAGGGGAACTCCTACGAGCAGTACTTC
CASSGQGNSYEQYF
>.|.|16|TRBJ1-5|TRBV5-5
TGTGCCAGCAGCTTGGGGTCGGATCGGCCCAATCAGCCCCAGCATTTT
CASSLGSDRPNQPQHF
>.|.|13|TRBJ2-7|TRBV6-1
TGTGCCAGCAGTTCCCAGGGGCCCTACGAGCAGTACTTC
CASSSQGPYEQYF
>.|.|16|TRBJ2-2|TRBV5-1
TGCGCCAGCAGCTTGGCAGGGGCCGCGAACACCGGGGAGCTGTTTTTT
CASSLAGAANTGELFF
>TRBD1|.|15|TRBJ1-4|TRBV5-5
TGTGCCAGCAGCTCATCCGGGACAGGGACGGGAAAACTGTTTTTT
CASSSSGTGTGKLFF
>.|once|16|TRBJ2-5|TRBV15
TGTGCCACCAGCCGTTTTTGGGGTCCCATCCAAGAGACCCAGTACTTC
CATSRFWGPIQETQYF
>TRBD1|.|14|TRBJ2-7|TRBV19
TGTGCCAGTAGTATCGGACAGGGGGGCTACGAGCAGTACTTC
CASSIGQGGYEQYF
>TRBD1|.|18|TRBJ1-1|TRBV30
TGTGCCTGGTCCCCCCCGGGACAGGGTTACCTCAGGGACACTGAAGCTTTCTTT
CAWSPPGQGYLRDTEAFF
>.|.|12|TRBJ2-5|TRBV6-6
TGTGCCAGCAGTTTCCTACACCCCCGGCTGTACTTC
CASSFLHPRLYF